A selection of T cell receptor beta chains follows, all from one sample in a study of T cells in Graves' hyperthyroidism and ophthalmopathy. TCRdb processed the multiplex PCR reads anew with MiXCR; each CDR3 protein has one entry. The sample has 450,000 to 500,000 distinct CDR3 sequences; approximately 23% are singletons. The sequencing input was blood. The receptor source for this set is a woman aged 70-85 years with Graves' ophthalmopathy. CDR3s include the opening cysteine and the closing phenylalanine or tryptophan. A D gene is named only where the DNA matches it firmly. Size values are once, few and many counts, or a class for expanded clones, and some rows have none.

J gene	V gene	clone size	D gene	CDR3 DNA	CDR3 protein
TRBJ1-3	TRBV18	few	-	TGTGCCAGCTCCCTCGAGAATTCAGGAAACACCATATATTTT	CASSLENSGNTIYF
TRBJ2-5	TRBV6-9	few	TRBD1	TGTGCCAGCAGTTACCCCTGGGACAGGGGAATCCAAGAGACCCAGTACTTC	CASSYPWDRGIQETQYF
TRBJ2-7	TRBV28	many	TRBD1	TGTGCCAGCAGTTTAATGGCCGGGACAGGAGCCTACGAGCAGTACTTC	CASSLMAGTGAYEQYF
TRBJ2-3	TRBV7-9	few	-	TGTGCCAGCAGTCCTATTGGGGACCCAAGAGATACGCAGTATTTT	CASSPIGDPRDTQYF
TRBJ1-4	TRBV2	few	-	TGTGCCAGCAGTGTGTATGGTGAAAAACTGTTTTTT	CASSVYGEKLFF
TRBJ2-1	TRBV2	many	TRBD1	TGTGCCAGCAGTGATCGGGACAGGGGGCCTTTGGATGAGCAGTTCTTC	CASSDRDRGPLDEQFF
TRBJ2-1	TRBV7-3	-	TRBD1	TGTGCCAGCAGCTCCGGACAGGGGAGTTCGCAGTTCTTC	CASSSGQGSSQFF
TRBJ2-1	TRBV10-3	few	-	TGTGCCATCAGAACATCCTCCTACAATGAGCAGTTCTTC	CAIRTSSYNEQFF
TRBJ1-1	TRBV18	-	-	TGTGCCAGCTCACCACCGCGCGCAGGGAAAACTGAAGCTTTCTTT	CASSPPRAGKTEAFF
TRBJ2-7	TRBV5-1	few	-	TGCGCCAGCAGCTTGGACGGGTCTCGGATCTACGAGCAGTACTTC	CASSLDGSRIYEQYF
TRBJ2-3	TRBV20-1	-	-	TGCAGTGCTAGACTCTTGGACGGAGATGGGGGAAATACGCAGTATTTT	CSARLLDGDGGNTQYF
TRBJ1-1	TRBV5-1	few	TRBD1	TGCGCCAGCAGCCGGGGACAGGGGCCTGGGAAAACTGAAGCTTTCTTT	CASSRGQGPGKTEAFF
TRBJ2-7	TRBV20-1	many	-	TGCAGTGCTGGGGGGGGGCCCTACGAGCAGTACTTC	CSAGGGPYEQYF
TRBJ2-5	TRBV6-5	few	-	TGTGCCAGCAGTTACTCGGCAGCCCCCCAAGAGACCCAGTACTTC	CASSYSAAPQETQYF
TRBJ2-1	TRBV7-9	-	-	TGTGCCAGCAGCGGGGGCTCAAGCTCCTACAATGAGCAGTTCTTC	CASSGGSSSYNEQFF
TRBJ1-2	TRBV5-1	few	-	TGCGCCAGCAGGGACACCTTCTATGGCTACACCTTC	CASRDTFYGYTF
TRBJ2-1	TRBV20-1	-	-	TGCAGTGCTATGTTGGGGGCGCGCCGAGTTGGTGATGAGCAGTTCTTC	CSAMLGARRVGDEQFF
TRBJ2-1	TRBV5-1	once	TRBD2	TGCGCCAGCAGCTATGCCGGGACTAGCGGGAGGGCCTCCTACAATGAGCAGTTCTTC	CASSYAGTSGRASYNEQFF
TRBJ2-1	TRBV7-3	many	TRBD1	TGTGCCAGCAGCTTATACAGGGGAAACAATGAGCAGTTCTTC	CASSLYRGNNEQFF
TRBJ2-5	TRBV6-1	once	-	TGTGCCAGCACCGGACCCCAGGAAGAGACCCAGTACTTC	CASTGPQEETQYF
TRBJ1-1	TRBV10-3	-	-	TGTGCCATCAGAGCGGCAGGTAACGGTGAAGCTTTCTTT	CAIRAAGNGEAFF
TRBJ1-3	TRBV3-1	-	-	TGTGCCAGCAGCCTGGGAGGGTTGGCTGGAAACACCATATATTTT	CASSLGGLAGNTIYF
TRBJ1-6	TRBV20-1	-	-	TGCAGTGCTATGCCAGGGGCTTTTAATTCACCCCTCCACTTT	CSAMPGAFNSPLHF
TRBJ1-1	TRBV6-2/TRBV6-3	-	-	TGTGCCAGCAGTTACCCACTCACGTCAGGGACTACCTTCACTGAAGCTTTCTTT	CASSYPLTSGTTFTEAFF
TRBJ2-3	TRBV7-6	-	TRBD2	TGTGCCAGCAGGCGGACTAGCGGGAGGGCCAGTAACACAGATACGCAGTATTTT	CASRRTSGRASNTDTQYF
TRBJ1-3	TRBV6-5	few	TRBD1	TGTGCCAGCAGTTACTCGCTAGGGACAGGGGGAGGAAACACCATATATTTT	CASSYSLGTGGGNTIYF
TRBJ2-3	TRBV11-3	few	-	TGTGCCAGCAGGGGCCCCGCGGCAGATACGCAGTATTTT	CASRGPAADTQYF
TRBJ1-1	TRBV4-1	-	-	TGCGCCAGCAGTCAAGTGACGGGTTGGACTGAAGCTTTCTTT	CASSQVTGWTEAFF
TRBJ1-2	TRBV28	many	TRBD1	TGTGCCAGCAACGTACGACAGGGGCAAGGCTACACCTTC	CASNVRQGQGYTF
TRBJ2-1	TRBV7-3	many	-	TGTGCCAGCAGCTTATACGGGCAGAGCTCCTACAATGAGCAGTTCTTC	CASSLYGQSSYNEQFF
TRBJ2-3	TRBV28	few	-	TGTGCCAGCAGTTCCCCTCAAGGGGGGGCAGATGGAAATACGCAGTATTTT	CASSSPQGGADGNTQYF
TRBJ2-3	TRBV10-3	once	TRBD2	TGTGCCATCAGTGAGTCGGCGACTAGCGGGACCTCTAGCACAGATACGCAGTATTTT	CAISESATSGTSSTDTQYF
TRBJ2-7	TRBV20-1	many	-	TGCAGTGCCCGCGGGGAGGGGGGCTACGAGCAGTACTTC	CSARGEGGYEQYF
TRBJ2-1	TRBV2	-	-	TGTGCCAGCAGTGAGAGGGACTCCCACAATGAGCAGTTCTTC	CASSERDSHNEQFF
TRBJ2-2	TRBV12-3/TRBV12-4	many	TRBD1	TGTGCCAGCAGTCCTGACAAAGGACAGGGTGACACCGGGGAGCTGTTTTTT	CASSPDKGQGDTGELFF
TRBJ2-1	TRBV5-1	-	TRBD2	TGCGCCAGCAGCCTGCAGCTAGCGGGAGGCCACAATGAGCAGTTCTTC	CASSLQLAGGHNEQFF
TRBJ2-3	TRBV7-2	few	-	TGTGCCAGCAGCAAAGAACGTAGCACAGATACGCAGTATTTT	CASSKERSTDTQYF
TRBJ2-7	TRBV6-1	-	-	TGTGCCAGCAGTCAAACTCGGAGGTACGAGCAGTACTTC	CASSQTRRYEQYF
TRBJ2-3	TRBV20-1	-	TRBD1	TGCAGTGCTAGAGCCAAATCCTGGAACAGGGGCAGTTATTTT	CSARAKSWNRGSYF
TRBJ2-7	TRBV20-1	-	TRBD2	TGCAGTGCTAGAGATCAGGGTAGCGGGGCCAACTCCTACGAGCAGTACTTC	CSARDQGSGANSYEQYF
TRBJ2-2	TRBV6-9	-	-	TGTGCCAGCAGTTACCGGGGATCGGACGGGGAGCTGTTTTTT	CASSYRGSDGELFF
TRBJ1-1	TRBV27	-	-	TGTGCCAGCAGCCGTTATACACAGGCCACTGAAGCTTTCTTT	CASSRYTQATEAFF
TRBJ2-3	TRBV5-1	few	TRBD2	TGCGCCAGCAGCATCCCACTAGCGGGACGCACAGATACGCAGTATTTT	CASSIPLAGRTDTQYF
TRBJ1-5	TRBV20-1	many	TRBD1	TGCAGTGCTGTGGACAGGGGTTCGGGCAATCAGCCCCAGCATTTT	CSAVDRGSGNQPQHF
TRBJ1-5	TRBV6-5	-	-	TGTGCCAGCGGTTCCCGGGGGGGTAACAATCAGCCCCAGCATTTT	CASGSRGGNNQPQHF
TRBJ1-1	TRBV30	-	-	TGTGCCTGGGGTGTGAGGGGATGGGAAGCTTTCTTT	CAWGVRGWEAFF
TRBJ1-6	TRBV28	few	-	TGTGCCAGCAGTCGGACCGGGCCCAGGCGGCGTTCACCCCTCCACTTT	CASSRTGPRRRSPLHF
TRBJ2-2	TRBV27	-	-	TGTGCCAGCAGACCCCTTTCGGTCGGGGAGCTGTTTTTT	CASRPLSVGELFF
TRBJ2-1	TRBV20-1	-	-	TGCAGTGCTACCCTCGGACAGACGTTCTTC	CSATLGQTFF
TRBJ2-3	TRBV20-1	-	TRBD2	TGCAGTGCTGGGACTAGCGGGAGGGGCACAGATACGCAGTATTTT	CSAGTSGRGTDTQYF
TRBJ1-2	TRBV10-3	many	-	TGTGCCATCAGTGTCACGGCCTATGGCTACACCTTC	CAISVTAYGYTF
TRBJ1-1	TRBV3-1	many	-	TGTGCCAGCAGCCCCGGGGGCACTGAAGCTTTCTTT	CASSPGGTEAFF
TRBJ2-7	TRBV28	-	TRBD2	TGTGCCAGCAGCCTATTGCCGGGACTAGCGGAATCCTACGAGCAGTACTTC	CASSLLPGLAESYEQYF